The sequence of this T cell receptor beta chain was determined in a study of beta chain features in type 1 diabetes. The wider study: All of the samples together had around 110,000,000 sorted cells examined. Broader study findings: The study found moderately but significantly shorter TCRB CDR3s in all four CD4+ subsets of Type 1 diabetes patients. A closer apparent resemblance between naive, central memory and Treg TCRB repertoires was seen in patients than in healthy donors.

Germline CDR1 MNHEY, CDR2 SVGAGI. V gave up 4 bases and J gave up 8 bases, with 15 bases separating them. The CDR3 contains 14 residues. Concerning this clone itself: Antigen: not known.

The authors reverse transcribed all of the isolated RNA, so sequencing captured expressed TCRB transcripts. The table came from immunoSEQ multiplex PCR; TCRdb's copy has only in-frame clones and leaves some out. This sample carries around 600,000 clones, 9.5% to 15% of them seen once, and the ten largest clones take about 0.11%. This TCR came from a man aged 25 to 45 with type 1 diabetes. The chain joins TRBV6-5 to TRBJ1-5; D is undetermined. The sample was naive CD4+ T cells from blood. CDR3 protein: CASSSGSEVKPQHF. The CDR3 DNA reads as TGTGCCAGCAGTTCTGGGTCGGAGGTTAAGCCCCAGCATTTT.